This TCR beta chain was retrieved from a study of T cell responses to AZD1222 COVID-19 vaccine. At the level of the study: Pooling was applied to second doses at about 4 or about 12 weeks.

Notes on the study in general: Breadth and depth of Spike-specific TCRs rose after two AZD1222 doses.

The method was immunoSEQ multiplex PCR; TCRdb's version includes in-frame clones alone and lacks a portion of them. The sample has under 200,000 clones; roughly 86% are singletons. Note on this clone: What it binds is not known.

This CDR3 has 15 amino acids. Germline CDR1 is LGHNA and CDR2 is YSLEER. V lost 0 bases and J lost 4, with 7 bases in between. This sequence originates from an adult in good health. The chain carries TRBV4-3 and TRBJ1-6, with unresolved D. The sample consisted of peripheral blood, taken on day 0 of AZD1222 vaccination. The DNA for the CDR3 is TGCGCCAGCAGCCAAGAAGACGATTATAATTCACCCCTCCACTTT. It codes for CASSQEDDYNSPLHF.